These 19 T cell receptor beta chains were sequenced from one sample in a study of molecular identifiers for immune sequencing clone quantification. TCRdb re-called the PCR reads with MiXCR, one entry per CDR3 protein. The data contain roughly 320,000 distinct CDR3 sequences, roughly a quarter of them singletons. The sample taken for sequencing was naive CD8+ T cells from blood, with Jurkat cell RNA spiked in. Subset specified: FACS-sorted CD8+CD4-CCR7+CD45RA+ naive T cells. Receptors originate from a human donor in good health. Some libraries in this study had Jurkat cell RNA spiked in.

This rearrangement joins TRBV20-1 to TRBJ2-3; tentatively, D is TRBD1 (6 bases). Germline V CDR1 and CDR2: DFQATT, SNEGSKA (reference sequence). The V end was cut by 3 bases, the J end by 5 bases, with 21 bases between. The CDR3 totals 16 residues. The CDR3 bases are TGCAGTGCTAGTCGGGCAGGGGTTGGCCCTATAGATACGCAGTATTTT. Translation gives CSASRAGVGPIDTQYF.

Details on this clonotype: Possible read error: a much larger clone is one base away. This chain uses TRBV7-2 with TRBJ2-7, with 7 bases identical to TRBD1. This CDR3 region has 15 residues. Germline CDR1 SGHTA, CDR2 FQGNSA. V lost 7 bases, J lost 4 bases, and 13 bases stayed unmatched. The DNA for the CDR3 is TGTGCCAGCATCTACGGGACAGTTATTGGTTACGAGCAGTACTTC. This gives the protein CASIYGTVIGYEQYF.

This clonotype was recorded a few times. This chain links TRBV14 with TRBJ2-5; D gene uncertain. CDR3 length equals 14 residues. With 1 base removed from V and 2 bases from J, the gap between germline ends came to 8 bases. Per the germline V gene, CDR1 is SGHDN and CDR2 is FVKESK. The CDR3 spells CASSQVMGQETQYF. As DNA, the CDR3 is TGTGCCAGCAGCCAAGTTATGGGACAAGAGACCCAGTACTTC. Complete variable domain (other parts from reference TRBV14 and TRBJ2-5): EAGVTQFPSHSVIEKGQTVTLRCDPISGHDNLYWYRRVMGKEIKFLLHFVKESKQDESGMPNNRFLAERTGGTYSTLKVQPAELEDSGVYFCASSQVMGQETQYFGPGTRLLVL.

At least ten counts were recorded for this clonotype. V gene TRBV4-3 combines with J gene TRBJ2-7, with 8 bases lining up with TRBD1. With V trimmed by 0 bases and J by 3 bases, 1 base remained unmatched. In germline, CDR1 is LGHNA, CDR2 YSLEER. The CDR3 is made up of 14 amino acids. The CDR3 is CASSQDRGHYEQYF. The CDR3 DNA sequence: TGCGCCAGCAGCCAAGACAGGGGGCACTACGAGCAGTACTTC.

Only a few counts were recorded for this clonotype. CDR3 loop: CASTAGLADTQYF. The CDR3 bases are TGTGCCAGTACTGCGGGACTAGCGGATACGCAGTATTTT. The chain is built from TRBV19 and TRBJ2-3; 10 bases are a match to TRBD2. V dropped 7 bases and J dropped 6; count of bases not matched to a gene: 4. The CDR3 spans 13 residues. Germline CDR1 and CDR2: LNHDA and SQIVND (reference sequence).

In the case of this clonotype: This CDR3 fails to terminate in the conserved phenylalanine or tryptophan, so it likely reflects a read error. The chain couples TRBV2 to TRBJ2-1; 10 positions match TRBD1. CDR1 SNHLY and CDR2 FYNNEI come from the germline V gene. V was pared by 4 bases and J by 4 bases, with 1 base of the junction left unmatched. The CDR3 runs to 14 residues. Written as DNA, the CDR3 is TGTGCCAGCAGTGGGGGACAGGGGTACAATGAGCAGTTCATC. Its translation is CASSGGQGYNEQFI.

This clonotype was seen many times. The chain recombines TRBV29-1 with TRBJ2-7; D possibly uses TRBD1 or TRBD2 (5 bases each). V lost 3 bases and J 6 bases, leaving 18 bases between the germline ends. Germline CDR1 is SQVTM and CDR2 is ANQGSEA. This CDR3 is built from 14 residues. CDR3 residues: CSVDRGLDGGEQYF. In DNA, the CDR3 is TGCAGCGTTGATAGGGGCTTGGATGGAGGCGAGCAGTACTTC.

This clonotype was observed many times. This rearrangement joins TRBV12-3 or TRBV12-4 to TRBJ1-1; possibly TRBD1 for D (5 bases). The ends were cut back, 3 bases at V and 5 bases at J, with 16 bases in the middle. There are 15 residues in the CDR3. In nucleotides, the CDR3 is TGTGCCAGCAGTTTCCGGGGGGAGAGAGGTACTGAAGCTTTCTTT. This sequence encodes CASSFRGERGTEAFF.

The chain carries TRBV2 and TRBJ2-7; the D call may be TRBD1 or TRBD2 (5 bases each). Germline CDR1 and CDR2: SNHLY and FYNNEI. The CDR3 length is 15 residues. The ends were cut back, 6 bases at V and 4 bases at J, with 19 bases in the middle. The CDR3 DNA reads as TGTGCCAGCAGCCCTAGGACACGGGACCTATACGAGCAGTACTTC. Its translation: CASSPRTRDLYEQYF.

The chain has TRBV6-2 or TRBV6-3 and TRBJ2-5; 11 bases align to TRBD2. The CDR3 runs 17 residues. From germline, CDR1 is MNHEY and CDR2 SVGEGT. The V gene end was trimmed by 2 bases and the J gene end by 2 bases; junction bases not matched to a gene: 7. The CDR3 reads CASSYLYSGGAQETQYF. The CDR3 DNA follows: TGTGCCAGCAGTTACCTCTATAGCGGGGGGGCTCAAGAGACCCAGTACTTC.

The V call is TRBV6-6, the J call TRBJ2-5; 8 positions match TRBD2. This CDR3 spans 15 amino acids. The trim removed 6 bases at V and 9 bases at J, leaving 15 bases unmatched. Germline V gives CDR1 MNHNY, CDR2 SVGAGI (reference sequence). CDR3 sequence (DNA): TGTGCCAGCAGCCTCAATCCTCCCGGGAGGGCGCCCCAGTACTTC. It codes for CASSLNPPGRAPQYF.

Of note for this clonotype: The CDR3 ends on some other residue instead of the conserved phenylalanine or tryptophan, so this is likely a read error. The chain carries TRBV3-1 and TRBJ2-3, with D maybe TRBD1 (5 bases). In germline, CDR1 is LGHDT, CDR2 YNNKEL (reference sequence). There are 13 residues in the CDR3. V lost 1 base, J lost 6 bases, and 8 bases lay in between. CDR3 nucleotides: TGTGCCAGCAGCCAAGGCCCAGGGGATACGCAGTATTCT. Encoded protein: CASSQGPGDTQYS.

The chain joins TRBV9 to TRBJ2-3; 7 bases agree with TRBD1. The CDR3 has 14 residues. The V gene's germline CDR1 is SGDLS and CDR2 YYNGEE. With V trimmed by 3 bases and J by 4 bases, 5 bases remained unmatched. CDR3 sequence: CASSETTGSDTQYF. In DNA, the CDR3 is TGTGCCAGCAGCGAAACGACAGGGTCAGATACGCAGTATTTT.

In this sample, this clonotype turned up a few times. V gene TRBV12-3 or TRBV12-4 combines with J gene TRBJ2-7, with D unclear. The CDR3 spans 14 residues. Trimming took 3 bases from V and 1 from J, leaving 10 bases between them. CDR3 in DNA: TGTGCCAGCAGTTTCGGGCAGGATTCCTACGAGCAGTACTTC. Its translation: CASSFGQDSYEQYF.

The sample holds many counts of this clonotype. As DNA, the CDR3 is TGTGCCAGCAGTGATTTTCGGGGTTCACCCCTCCACTTT. Amino acid sequence: CASSDFRGSPLHF. J is TRBJ1-6 and V is TRBV6-1; D uncertain. V was shortened by 3 bases and J by 9 bases, with 9 bases between the two germline ends. CDR3 size: 13 residues. The germline V gene has CDR1 MNHNS and CDR2 SASEGT.

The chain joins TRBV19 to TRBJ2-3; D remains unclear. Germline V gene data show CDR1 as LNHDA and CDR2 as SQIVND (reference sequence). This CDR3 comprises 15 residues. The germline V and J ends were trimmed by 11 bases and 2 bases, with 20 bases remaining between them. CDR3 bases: TGTGCCGGTGGCCTCGATGGAAGAGTCACAGATACGCAGTATTTT. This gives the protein CAGGLDGRVTDTQYF.

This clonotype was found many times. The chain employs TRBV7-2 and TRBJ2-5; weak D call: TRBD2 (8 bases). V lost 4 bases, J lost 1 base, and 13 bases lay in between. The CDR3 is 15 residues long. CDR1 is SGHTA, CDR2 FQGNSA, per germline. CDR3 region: CASSWTGLAQETQYF. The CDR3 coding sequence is TGTGCCAGCAGCTGGACAGGACTAGCCCAAGAGACCCAGTACTTC.

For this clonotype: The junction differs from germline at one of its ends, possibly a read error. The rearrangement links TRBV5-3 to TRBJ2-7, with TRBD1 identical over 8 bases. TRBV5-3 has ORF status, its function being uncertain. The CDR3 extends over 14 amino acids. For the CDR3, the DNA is TGTGCCAGCAGCTCCCCCAGGACAGGGTTCGAGCAGTACTTC. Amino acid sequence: CASSSPRTGFEQYF.

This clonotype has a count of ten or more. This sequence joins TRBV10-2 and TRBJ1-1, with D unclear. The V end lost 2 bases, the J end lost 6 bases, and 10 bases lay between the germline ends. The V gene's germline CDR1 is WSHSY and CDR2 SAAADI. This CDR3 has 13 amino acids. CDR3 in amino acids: CASSEGSGAEAFF. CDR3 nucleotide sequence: TGCGCCAGCAGTGAGGGGTCCGGCGCTGAAGCTTTCTTT.